Sequencing of this T cell receptor (beta chain) was carried out in a study of T-cell memory formation after mild COVID-19. Whole-study context: TCR clusters were largely donor specific.

MiXCR was run by TCRdb on the 5' RACE reads, yielding one entry per CDR3 protein. The table records approximately 110,000 distinct CDR3 sequences, 22% of them present only once. This clonotype was observed a few times. The antigen is unknown. General study findings and limits: Memory sampled before infection contained some responding clones, suggesting cross-reactive memory joined.

Losses at the gene ends were 4 bases for V and 5 bases for J; bases not matched to a gene: 7. CDR3 size: 15 residues. Germline V gene lookup returns CDR1 SEHNR and CDR2 FQNEAQ (reference sequence). This chain joins TRBV7-9 and TRBJ2-1, with 8 positions matching TRBD2. This clonotype originated in a man aged 18-30 years who had mild COVID-19 (a few samples of this study predate the infection). Cell type and time point are not known. The sample was PBMCs or a T cell subset sorted from them (not recorded which). CDR3 amino acids: CASSSPLAAHNEQFF. In nucleotides, the CDR3 is TGTGCCAGCAGCTCACCACTAGCGGCCCACAATGAGCAGTTCTTC. Using reference TRBV7-9 and TRBJ2-1 for the parts outside the CDR3, the full variable domain is DTGVSQNPRHKITKRGQNVTFRCDPISEHNRLYWYRQTLGQGPEFLTYFQNEAQLEKSRLLSDRFSAERPKGSFSTLEIQRTEQGDSAMYLCASSSPLAAHNEQFFGPGTRLTVL.